This TCR beta chain was captured in a study of blood T cell repertoires in COVID-19. In the authors' methods: Estimation of nucleated cell counts relied on the amplification of reference gene primers. Here immunoSEQ multiplex PCR was the method, and the copy in TCRdb shows in-frame clones only, minus some. V, J and clone size reflect that table, while D and trimming were determined from the DNA. The data hold about 380,000 clones, with almost 90% observed a single time. CDR1 is SGHTS and CDR2 is YDEGEE in the germline V gene. V gave up 1 base and J gave up 2 bases, with 7 bases separating them. This CDR3 comprises 14 residues.

This receptor was identified in a man aged 18 to 29 with active or convalescent COVID-19. The sequencing sample was made of peripheral blood. The V and J genes are TRBV5-8 and TRBJ1-5; no clear D gene. The CDR3 DNA reads as TGTGCCAGCAGCTTGTGGCGGGGCAATCAGCCCCAGCATTTT. This codes for CASSLWRGNQPQHF. The full variable domain, in which reference TRBV5-8 and TRBJ1-5 provide the parts outside the CDR3, is EAGVTQSPTHLIKTRGQQATLRCSPISGHTSVYWYQQALGLGLQFLLWYDEGEERNRGNFPPRFSGRQFPNYSSELNVNALELEDSALYLCASSLWRGNQPQHFGDGTRLSIL.